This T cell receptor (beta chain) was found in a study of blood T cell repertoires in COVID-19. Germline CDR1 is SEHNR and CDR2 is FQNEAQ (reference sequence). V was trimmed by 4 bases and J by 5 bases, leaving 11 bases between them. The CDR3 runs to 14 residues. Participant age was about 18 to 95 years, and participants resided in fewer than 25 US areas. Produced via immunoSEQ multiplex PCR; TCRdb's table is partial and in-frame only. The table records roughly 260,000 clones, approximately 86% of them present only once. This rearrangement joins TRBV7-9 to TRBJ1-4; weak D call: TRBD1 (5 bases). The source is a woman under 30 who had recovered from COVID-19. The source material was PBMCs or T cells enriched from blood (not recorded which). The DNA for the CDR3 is TGTGCCAGCAGCTCGACAGCCGAGAATGAAAAACTGTTTTTT. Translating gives CASSSTAENEKLFF.